The 32 T cell receptor beta chains presented below share a single source sample, sequenced in a study of OX40 agonist ivuxolimab in advanced cancers. Profiled with immunoSEQ multiplex PCR; TCRdb holds only in-frame clones, not every one. This sample has approximately 48,000 clones, with approximately 80% found just once. The sample consisted of CD4+ or CD8+ T cells sorted from blood, taken in a trial of the OX40 agonist ivuxolimab. All receptors come from an adult with an advanced solid tumor such as melanoma, head and neck, liver or kidney cancer.

This rearrangement joins TRBV19 to TRBJ2-2; 11 bases agree with TRBD1. The germline CDR1 and CDR2 sequences are LNHDA and SQIVND (reference sequence). The CDR3 spans 17 residues. J gave up 5 bases and V 10 bases, and 15 bases lay outside the gene matches. The CDR3 nucleotides are TGTGCCATAAGGGTTCAGGCCGGGACAGGGGGAACCGGGGAGCTGTTTTTT. Amino acid sequence: CAIRVQAGTGGTGELFF.

The chain is built from TRBV6-6 and TRBJ2-4; D ambiguous. Germline V CDR1 and CDR2: MNHNY, SVGAGI (reference sequence). The CDR3 runs 14 residues. Trimming pared 2 bases from V and 0 bases from J, leaving 5 bases between. In DNA, the CDR3 is TGTGCCAGCAGTTACGGGATAGCCAAAAACATTCAGTACTTC. This gives the protein CASSYGIAKNIQYF.

In this sample, this clone turned up once. The rearrangement joins TRBV27 to TRBJ2-2, with D unresolved. V shed 6 bases and J shed 7 bases, with 21 bases lying between them. Germline loops: CDR1 MNHEY, CDR2 SMNVEV (reference sequence). CDR3 length: 16 residues. In nucleotides, the CDR3 is TGTGCCAGCAGACTGATACTTGGATCCGGTAGCGGGGAGCTGTTTTTT. The encoded protein is CASRLILGSGSGELFF.

CDR3 nucleotides: TGTGCCAGCAGCGTAGCCACGGGTGGAGAGACCCAGTACTTC. Protein product: CASSVATGGETQYF. The V call is TRBV9, the J call TRBJ2-5, with unresolved D. Per germline, CDR1 SGDLS and CDR2 YYNGEE. The V and J ends lost 0 bases and 4 bases respectively, with 10 bases between them. The CDR3 spans 14 residues.

The chain combines TRBV15 with TRBJ2-7; 8 bases map to TRBD1. From germline, CDR1 is LNHNV and CDR2 YYDKDF (reference sequence). J lost 8 bases, V lost 0 bases, and 6 bases had no gene match. The CDR3 covers 14 residues. The CDR3 is CATSRDFGQGQQYF. The CDR3, as DNA: TGTGCCACCAGCAGAGATTTTGGACAGGGCCAGCAGTACTTC.

This rearrangement joins TRBV28 to TRBJ2-7; D is perhaps TRBD1 (5 bases). The V gene lost 5 bases and the J gene lost 6 bases, with 20 bases spanning the gap. The CDR3 consists of 15 residues. Per germline, CDR1 MDHEN and CDR2 SYDVKM. The chain's CDR3 is CASSRQSPFLGEQYF. Here the CDR3 DNA reads TGTGCCAGCAGTCGACAGTCCCCGTTCTTAGGCGAGCAGTACTTC.

The chain is built from TRBV6-1 and TRBJ2-7; TRBD1 aligns across 10 bases. CDR1 and CDR2 (germline): MNHNS, SASEGT. The CDR3 has 17 amino acids. V was pared by 2 bases and J by 6 bases, with 13 bases of the junction left unmatched. The CDR3 DNA sequence: TGTGCCAGCAGTGAATGGGCCTTCGGGACAGGGGTAGGCGAGCAGTACTTC. It specifies CASSEWAFGTGVGEQYF.

The chain couples TRBV11-2 to TRBJ2-7, with D tentatively TRBD1 (7 bases). This CDR3 spans 14 amino acids. Between the trimmed V and J ends, which lost 5 bases and 7 bases, there was a span of 18 bases. From germline, CDR1 is SGHAT and CDR2 FQNNGV. DNA of the CDR3: TGTGCCAGCAGCAGGACAGGCGGGGTAGGGGAGCAGTACTTC. This sequence encodes CASSRTGGVGEQYF.

The chain links TRBV25-1 to TRBJ2-1; D is undetermined. The CDR3 has 13 residues. From germline, CDR1 is MGHDK and CDR2 SYGVNS. Trimming left V 0 bases short and J 8 bases short, with 8 bases between. Written as DNA, the CDR3 is TGTGCCAGCAGTGAATATATGGGTGATGAGCAGTTCTTC. The encoded protein is CASSEYMGDEQFF.

The chain employs TRBV28 and TRBJ1-3, with TRBD1 identical over 8 bases. The V and J ends lost 6 bases and 3 bases, in that order; junction bases with no gene match: 7. The CDR3 loop spans 15 amino acids. Germline V gene lookup returns CDR1 MDHEN and CDR2 SYDVKM. The CDR3 coding sequence is TGTGCCAGCAGGCCGACAGGGGATGGTGGAAACACCATATATTTT. Translating gives CASRPTGDGGNTIYF.

V gene TRBV7-3 combines with J gene TRBJ1-1; D is perhaps TRBD1 (5 bases). The germline CDR1 and CDR2 sequences are SGHTA and FQGTGA. With 2 bases removed from V and 1 base from J, the gap between germline ends came to 8 bases. The CDR3 covers 14 residues. The CDR3 here is CASSLPGSNTEAFF. Here the CDR3 DNA reads TGTGCCAGCAGCTTACCAGGGTCGAACACTGAAGCTTTCTTT.

The V gene is TRBV25-1, the J gene TRBJ2-3; TRBD1 aligns across 7 bases. V dropped 3 bases and J dropped 2; count of bases not matched to a gene: 5. CDR1 and CDR2 from the germline V gene are MGHDK and SYGVNS. The CDR3 has 15 amino acids. CDR3 sequence (DNA): TGTGCCAGCAGTGACCCTGGGACAGTCACAGATACGCAGTATTTT. Translated, it gives CASSDPGTVTDTQYF.

Only one count was recorded for this clone. The chain couples TRBV4-2 to TRBJ1-2, with 9 bases lining up with TRBD1. Germline V gives CDR1 LGHNA, CDR2 YNFKEQ. J was trimmed by 6 bases and V by 4 bases; bases with no gene match: 9. The CDR3 contains 15 residues. CDR3 in amino acids: CASSPPLDRGDGYTF. The CDR3 DNA sequence: TGTGCCAGCAGCCCCCCCCTCGACAGGGGGGATGGCTACACCTTC.

The J gene is TRBJ2-7, the V gene TRBV12-2. TRBV12-2 is a documented pseudogene. This CDR3 comprises 16 residues. CDR3 sequence: CASRLGGAKSSYEQYF. The CDR3 coding sequence is TGTGCAAGTCGCTTAGGGGGGGCGAAGAGCTCCTACGAGCAGTACTTC.

The V gene is TRBV18, the J gene TRBJ2-6; TRBD1 matches at 7 bases. The CDR3 spans 17 residues. Trimming took 4 bases from V and 0 from J; bases not matched to a gene: 6. Per the germline V gene, CDR1 is KGHSH and CDR2 is LQKENI. The CDR3 coding sequence is TGTGCCAGCTCACTAGGGGGCCCATCCTCTGGGGCCAACGTCCTGACTTTC. The encoded protein is CASSLGGPSSGANVLTF.

This chain joins TRBV6-5 and TRBJ1-2, with 8 bases that match TRBD1. Germline V gene lookup returns CDR1 MNHEY and CDR2 SVGAGI. J lost 1 base, V lost 2 bases, and 6 bases had no gene match. The CDR3 totals 16 residues. The CDR3 nucleotides read TGTGCCAGCAGTTACGCTGGACAGGGCTTTAACTATGGCTACACCTTC. The encoded protein is CASSYAGQGFNYGYTF.

The genes are TRBV6-1 and TRBJ2-7; 8 positions match TRBD1. Germline V gene lookup returns CDR1 MNHNS and CDR2 SASEGT. The J segment lost 2 bases and the V segment lost 3 bases, leaving 0 bases of the junction unmatched. CDR3 length: 13 residues. The CDR3 protein is CASSEGQAYEQYF. DNA for the CDR3: TGTGCCAGCAGTGAGGGACAGGCCTACGAGCAGTACTTC.

This sequence joins TRBV19 and TRBJ1-1; 7 bases align to TRBD1. The CDR3 totals 13 residues. Trimming at V came to 8 bases and at J to 5 bases, leaving 8 bases not matched to a gene. Germline values: CDR1 LNHDA, CDR2 SQIVND (reference sequence). The CDR3 DNA is TGTGCCAGTGGAAGGGGGCTGGATACTGAAGCTTTCTTT. It is translated as CASGRGLDTEAFF.

J is TRBJ1-2 and V is TRBV19, with D unclear. From germline, CDR1 is LNHDA and CDR2 SQIVND (reference sequence). V was trimmed by 5 bases and J by 4 bases, leaving 11 bases between them. CDR3 length: 13 amino acids. The CDR3 region is CASSPGGSYGYTF. The CDR3 DNA reads as TGTGCCAGTAGTCCGGGAGGGAGCTATGGCTACACCTTC.

The rearrangement uses TRBV9 and TRBJ2-2; 7 bases are a match to TRBD1. With 4 bases clipped from V and 2 bases from J, the junction kept 8 bases outside the gene matches. CDR1 is SGDLS, CDR2 YYNGEE, per germline. The CDR3 sequence is 16 residues long. The CDR3 spells CASSQGGRLNTGELFF. The CDR3 coding sequence is TGTGCCAGCAGCCAAGGGGGCAGGCTAAACACCGGGGAGCTGTTTTTT.

This chain connects TRBV27 to TRBJ2-7; D is possibly TRBD2 (5 bases). Trimming pared 2 bases from V and 1 base from J, leaving 6 bases between. CDR1 is MNHEY, CDR2 SMNVEV, per germline (reference sequence). CDR3 size: 13 residues. The CDR3 sequence is CASSLRESYEQYF. Here the CDR3 DNA reads TGTGCCAGCAGTTTAAGGGAGTCCTACGAGCAGTACTTC.

The genes are TRBV18 and TRBJ2-3, with TRBD1 matching 8 bases. The CDR3 covers 17 residues. Germline values: CDR1 KGHSH, CDR2 LQKENI. V trimming: 6 bases; J trimming: 2 bases; junction bases outside the gene matches: 13. This chain's CDR3 is CASSHRGQALVTDTQYF. DNA for the CDR3: TGTGCCAGCTCCCACAGGGGACAGGCTCTTGTCACAGATACGCAGTATTTT.

The chain couples TRBV14 to TRBJ1-3, with D uncertain. V was shortened by 3 bases and J by 1 base, with 10 bases between the two germline ends. CDR3 length: 15 residues. Germline CDR1 SGHDN, CDR2 FVKESK. The CDR3: CASSHYGRSGNTIYF. CDR3 nucleotide sequence: TGTGCCAGCAGCCATTACGGACGGTCTGGAAACACCATATATTTT.

This chain joins TRBV28 and TRBJ1-2; 7 bases are shared with TRBD1. J lost 3 bases, V lost 6 bases, and 4 bases had no gene match. This CDR3 has 13 amino acids. The V gene's germline CDR1 is MDHEN and CDR2 SYDVKM. The CDR3 loop reads CASSLGTDYGYTF. CDR3 coding DNA: TGTGCCAGCAGCCTCGGGACAGACTATGGCTACACCTTC.

The chain recombines TRBV29-1 with TRBJ2-5; tentatively, D is TRBD1 (6 bases). The ends were cut back, 8 bases at V and 1 base at J, with 11 bases in the middle. Germline V lookup: CDR1 SQVTM, CDR2 ANQGSEA. The CDR3 length is 12 residues. The CDR3 DNA sequence: TGCAGCTCCCTGACAGGCCAAGAGACCCAGTACTTC. Translated, it gives CSSLTGQETQYF.

V gene TRBV19 combines with J gene TRBJ2-1; 7 bases are shared with TRBD1. V dropped 1 base and J dropped 7; count of bases not matched to a gene: 4. The CDR3 covers 14 residues. The germline V gene encodes CDR1 LNHDA and CDR2 SQIVND (reference sequence). CDR3 bases: TGTGCCAGTAGTATAGTCCTCAGGGGGAATGAGCAGTTCTTC. This sequence encodes CASSIVLRGNEQFF.

The CDR3 loop is CASSPDRAGNQPQHF. In DNA form, the CDR3 reads TGTGCCAGCAGTCCAGACAGGGCTGGCAATCAGCCCCAGCATTTT. The chain recombines TRBV6-6 with TRBJ1-5; 7 nucleotides line up with TRBD1. The CDR3 consists of 15 residues. V gave up 5 bases and J gave up 2 bases; unmatched junction bases: 6. Germline V gene sequence: CDR1 MNHNY, CDR2 SVGAGI (reference sequence).

This clone showed up just once. The gene calls are TRBV6-1 and TRBJ1-2; 7 positions agree with TRBD1. Looked up from germline, CDR1 is MNHNS and CDR2 is SASEGT. The CDR3 contains 15 residues. J lost 2 bases, V lost 3 bases, and 6 bases had no gene match. DNA of the CDR3: TGTGCCAGCAGTGAGTTTACAGGGGAGAACTATGGCTACACCTTC. Residues: CASSEFTGENYGYTF.

The CDR3 sequence: CASSLGSGREQYF. In DNA form, the CDR3 reads TGTGCCAGCAGCTTAGGCTCGGGTCGCGAGCAGTACTTC. This sequence joins TRBV7-2 and TRBJ2-7; D not resolved. Germline CDR1 reads SGHTA; CDR2 reads FQGNSA. V lost 1 base and J lost 6, with 10 bases in between. This CDR3 has 13 amino acids. Full variable domain (missing parts from reference TRBV7-2 and TRBJ2-7): GAGVSQSPSNKVTEKGKDVELRCDPISGHTALYWYRQSLGQGLEFLIYFQGNSAPDKSGLPSDRFSAERTGGSVSTLTIQRTQQEDSAVYLCASSLGSGREQYFGPGTRLTVT.

This clone was seen a handful of times. The V gene is TRBV2, the J gene TRBJ2-7, with D perhaps assigned TRBD1 or TRBD2 (5 bases each). V was shortened by 7 bases and J by 2 bases, with 12 bases between the two germline ends. The CDR3 contains 13 residues. The germline CDR1 and CDR2 sequences are SNHLY and FYNNEI. The CDR3 DNA is TGTGCCAGCACCCGCTTGGGGGCCTACGAGCAGTACTTC. Its protein is CASTRLGAYEQYF.

This clone was seen a handful of times. The chain joins TRBV10-1 to TRBJ1-1; 11 bases match TRBD1. Germline assignment: CDR1 WNHNN and CDR2 SYGVQD (reference sequence). Trimming at V came to 5 bases and at J to 10 bases, leaving 6 bases not matched to a gene. The CDR3 length is 13 residues. The CDR3 region is CASSPDRGQVAFF. CDR3 in DNA: TGCGCCAGCAGTCCGGACAGGGGGCAGGTAGCTTTCTTT.

This clone was observed a handful of times. This chain uses TRBV5-4 with TRBJ2-1; 9 bases are a match to TRBD2. The J segment lost 8 bases and the V segment lost 0 bases, leaving 9 bases of the junction unmatched. The germline V gene has CDR1 SGHNT and CDR2 YYREEE (reference sequence). This CDR3 region has 16 residues. The CDR3 here is CASSLAPRGGLDEQFF. DNA of the CDR3: TGTGCCAGCAGCTTGGCCCCGCGGGGGGGCCTAGATGAGCAGTTCTTC.